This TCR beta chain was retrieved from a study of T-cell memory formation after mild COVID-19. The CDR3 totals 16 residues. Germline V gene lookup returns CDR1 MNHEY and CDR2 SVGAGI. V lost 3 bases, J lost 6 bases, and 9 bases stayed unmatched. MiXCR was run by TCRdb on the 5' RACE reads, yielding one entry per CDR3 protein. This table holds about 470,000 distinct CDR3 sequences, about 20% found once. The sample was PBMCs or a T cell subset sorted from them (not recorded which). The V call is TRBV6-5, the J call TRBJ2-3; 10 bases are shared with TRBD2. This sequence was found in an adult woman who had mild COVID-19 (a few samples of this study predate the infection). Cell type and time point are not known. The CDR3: CASSYYSGGLRDTQYF. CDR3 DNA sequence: TGTGCCAGCAGTTATTATAGCGGGGGGCTCCGGGATACGCAGTATTTT.